The 3 T cell receptor beta chains presented below share a single source sample, sequenced in a study of T cells in Graves' hyperthyroidism and ophthalmopathy. TCR beta CDR3 region amplification was performed from RNA transcripts. HTBI primers drove first-round RT-PCR of the TCR CDR3. MiXCR was run by TCRdb on the multiplex PCR reads, yielding one entry per CDR3 protein. The table shows hundreds of thousands of distinct CDR3 sequences, with about 24% occurring only once. Source material: blood. These TCRs come from a woman aged 30 to 39 with Graves' ophthalmopathy.

The chain couples TRBV28 to TRBJ1-6; possible D gene TRBD1, 5 bases. This CDR3 contains 13 residues. V was clipped by 6 bases and J by 11 bases, with 14 bases between them. The germline V gene encodes CDR1 MDHEN and CDR2 SYDVKM. CDR3 sequence reads: CASRGDQGPPLHF. CDR3 DNA: TGTGCCAGCAGGGGGGACCAGGGTCCACCCCTCCACTTT.

V gene TRBV11-2 combines with J gene TRBJ2-7; 9 bases align to TRBD1. Germline assignment: CDR1 SGHAT and CDR2 FQNNGV. The V segment lost 5 bases and the J segment 2 bases; nucleotides outside the gene matches: 10. This CDR3 is 16 amino acids long. CDR3 region: CASSLRGGQGAYEQYF. The CDR3 region has the DNA TGTGCCAGCAGCCTCCGTGGGGGACAGGGTGCCTACGAGCAGTACTTC.

This clonotype was seen more than once but under ten times. V is TRBV19 and J is TRBJ1-5; the D is unclear. The germline gives CDR1 LNHDA, CDR2 SQIVND (reference sequence). Trimming cost V 3 bases and J 1 base, with 10 bases left between them. The CDR3 totals 15 residues. CDR3 in DNA: TGTGCCAGTAGTATGACGGCCCAAAGCAATCAGCCCCAGCATTTT. It translates to CASSMTAQSNQPQHF.